The 11 T cell receptor beta chains given below trace back to one sample, sequenced in a study of T-cell reconstitution after alpha-beta-depleted transplantation in children. During its preparation, the TCRbeta library received unique molecular identifiers. TCRdb ran MiXCR on the PCR reads and lists one entry per CDR3 protein. The table lists fewer than 550,000 distinct CDR3 sequences, roughly 10% of them singletons. This specimen consisted of PBMCs, obtained before TCRalphabeta/CD19-depleted stem cell transplant. The receptors shown here come from a child aged 2 to 15 with inherited bone marrow failure, due to receive a stem cell transplant.

Concerning this clonotype: A much larger clone lies one base from this, so it may be a read error. In DNA form, the CDR3 reads TGTGCCAGCCTACACCTACAGGGTGGGGGCCAACAGACCCAGTACTTC. This gives the protein CASLHLQGGGQQTQYF. This rearrangement joins TRBV11-2 to TRBJ2-5; TRBD1 is a possible D gene (6 bases). Per the germline V gene, CDR1 is SGHAT and CDR2 is FQNNGV. The CDR3 has 16 amino acids.

In its sample, this clonotype was seen many times. This sequence joins TRBV29-1 and TRBJ2-7; the match to TRBD1 covers 9 bases. Germline CDR1 SQVTM, CDR2 ANQGSEA. The CDR3 runs 13 residues. J lost 3 bases, V lost 1 base, and 1 base had no gene match. CDR3 in DNA: TGCAGCGTTGAAGGGACAGGGGACTACGAGCAGTACTTC. This gives the protein CSVEGTGDYEQYF.

This clonotype was seen at least ten times. This chain joins TRBV12-3 or TRBV12-4 and TRBJ1-2, with a weak D call TRBD1 (6 bases). The CDR3 is made up of 13 amino acids. Trimming cost V 5 bases and J 3 bases, with 10 bases left between them. The CDR3, as DNA: TGTGCCAGCAGTCCACAGGGATACTATGGCTACACCTTC. Translating gives CASSPQGYYGYTF.

This clonotype has just a few counts. The chain uses TRBV20-1 and TRBJ2-5; D is possibly TRBD1 or TRBD2 (6 bases each). This CDR3 has 10 residues. V was shortened by 6 bases and J by 7 bases, with 9 bases between the two germline ends. In germline, CDR1 is DFQATT, CDR2 SNEGSKA (reference sequence). CDR3 nucleotide sequence: TGCAGTGCCAGGGGAGGGACCCAGTACTTC. Residues: CSARGGTQYF.

This clonotype was detected ten times or more. V is TRBV29-1 and J is TRBJ2-1; no clear D gene. The CDR3 contains 15 residues. Trimming removed 4 bases at V and 0 bases at J, with 13 bases between. Germline lookup yields CDR1 SQVTM and CDR2 ANQGSEA. This CDR3 reads CSVGYGSSSYNEQFF. CDR3 sequence (DNA): TGCAGCGTTGGGTATGGCAGTAGCTCCTACAATGAGCAGTTCTTC.

Ten or more counts support this clonotype. The chain joins TRBV9 to TRBJ1-1; no firm D call. This CDR3 spans 15 amino acids. Germline V gives CDR1 SGDLS, CDR2 YYNGEE. The V end lost 0 bases, the J end lost 0 bases, and 9 bases lay between the germline ends. CDR3 region: CASSVAPTVNTEAFF. CDR3 coding DNA: TGTGCCAGCAGCGTAGCCCCGACGGTGAACACTGAAGCTTTCTTT. The whole variable domain, remainder taken from reference TRBV9 and TRBJ1-1, is DSGVTQTPKHLITATGQRVTLRCSPRSGDLSVYWYQQSLDQGLQFLIQYYNGEERAKGNILERFSAQQFPDLHSELNLSSLELGDSALYFCASSVAPTVNTEAFFGQGTRLTVV.

There are many counts of this clonotype. V is TRBV20-1 and J is TRBJ2-7; 7 bases match TRBD2. This CDR3 has 15 residues. Germline CDR1 DFQATT, CDR2 SNEGSKA (reference sequence). The ends lost 4 bases at V and 2 bases at J; junction bases unmatched: 11. CDR3 in amino acids: CSATSPPSGPYEQYF. CDR3 DNA: TGCAGTGCTACCTCGCCCCCTAGCGGCCCCTACGAGCAGTACTTC.

In its sample, this clonotype was seen many times. The genes are TRBV27 and TRBJ2-7; TRBD2 matches 14 bases. This CDR3 has 16 amino acids. Looked up from germline, CDR1 is MNHEY and CDR2 is SMNVEV (reference sequence). Trimming took 5 bases from V and 4 from J; bases not matched to a gene: 7. The CDR3 sequence: CASSPGTSGSSYEQYF. The CDR3 nucleotides are TGTGCCAGCAGTCCCGGGACTAGCGGGAGCTCTTACGAGCAGTACTTC.

This clonotype has ten or more counts. The CDR3 loop reads CASSWDRVNTEAFF. CDR3 sequence (DNA): TGCGCCAGCAGCTGGGACAGGGTGAACACTGAAGCTTTCTTT. The gene calls are TRBV5-1 and TRBJ1-1; 9 positions agree with TRBD1. The V and J ends lost 3 bases and 0 bases, in that order; junction bases with no gene match: 0. The CDR3 runs to 14 residues. CDR1 and CDR2 (germline): SGHRS, YFSETQ.

As regards this clonotype: This may stem from a read error, because a much larger clone lies one nucleotide away. The chain employs TRBV7-9 and TRBJ2-3; D is unclear. Deletions cut 5 bases from V and 11 bases from J, with 14 bases between. From germline, CDR1 is SEHNR and CDR2 FQNEAQ (reference sequence). This CDR3 region has 12 residues. CDR3 nucleotide sequence: TGTGCCAGCAGCCCCGATCCGGCTCGGCAGTATTTT. Its protein is CASSPDPARQYF.

This rearrangement joins TRBV30 to TRBJ2-2; TRBD1 is a possible D gene (5 bases). Looked up from germline, CDR1 is GTSNPN and CDR2 is SVGIG (reference sequence). V lost 0 bases and J 9 bases, leaving 8 bases between the germline ends. CDR3 length: 12 residues. The CDR3 region has the DNA TGTGCCTGGAGTGTTTGGGGCCGGGAGCTGTTTTTT. It translates to CAWSVWGRELFF.